The present T cell receptor beta chain was sequenced within a study of T cell clusters in autoimmune cytopenias. Study at large: Per sample, median TRB depth was about 51,000 reads, yielding a median about 2,400 distinct clonotypes.

CDR3 length equals 15 residues. Germline loops: CDR1 MNHEY, CDR2 SVGAGI. General study findings and limits: The T cell clusters were defined only in silico, without experimental functional validation.

Some 34,000 genome equivalents of blood DNA were amplified for TRB. TRB was amplified by touch-down multiplex PCR, primer pools A and B combined. TCRdb reprocessed the multiplex PCR reads and keeps a single row for each CDR3 protein, giving no DNA. Its listing shows about 3,900 distinct CDR3 sequences. This clonotype is medium-sized (0.01 to 0.1%) by frequency. What it recognizes is unknown. The clonotype comes from a human donor with an autoimmune cytopenia or autoimmune hepatitis (not recorded which). The chain recombines TRBV6-5 with TRBJ2-7; TCRdb's D call, TRBD1, is unchecked because there is no DNA. The sample taken for sequencing was peripheral blood. CDR3 protein: CASSYSPGSSYEQYF.